These T cell receptor beta chains were read from a single sample in a study of response to subunit inactivated influenza vaccine. TCRdb re-called the RT-PCR reads with MiXCR, one entry per CDR3 protein. The sample consists of about 300,000 distinct CDR3 sequences, about a fifth of them appearing once. This sample comprised PBMCs from blood, obtained 21 months after vaccination. These receptor sequences come from a man aged 50 to 75 who received an inactivated influenza vaccine. Both conserved end residues are part of each CDR3.

v_call: TRBV6-2/TRBV6-3
cdr3_length: 14
cdr3_aa: CASNPYLRLDEQYF

v_call: TRBV5-1
cdr3_length: 14
cdr3_aa: CASSPGGVDEKLFF

v_call: TRBV28
cdr3_length: 15
cdr3_aa: CASCRDSPKYEKLFF

v_call: TRBV7-9
cdr3_length: 14
cdr3_aa: CASSRQGGRTEAFF

v_call: TRBV28
cdr3_length: 14
cdr3_aa: CASRPGTGGYGYTF

v_call: TRBV7-9
cdr3_length: 16
cdr3_aa: CASSSQTSGRYNEQFF

v_call: TRBV28
cdr3_length: 12
cdr3_aa: CASSNPSYEQYF

v_call: TRBV5-6
cdr3_length: 14
cdr3_aa: CASSLDPVNYGYTF

v_call: TRBV2
cdr3_length: 15
cdr3_aa: CASSAVQGVRQPQHF

v_call: TRBV4-2
cdr3_length: 15
cdr3_aa: CASRELAVASGEQFF

v_call: TRBV5-1
cdr3_length: 15
cdr3_aa: CASSHSAPGYNEQFF

v_call: TRBV7-8
cdr3_length: 16
cdr3_aa: CASSSQPSAGADGYTF

v_call: TRBV29-1
cdr3_length: 12
cdr3_aa: CSVEVQPGEQYF

v_call: TRBV2
cdr3_length: 14
cdr3_aa: CASSEGRTKNIQYF

v_call: TRBV11-1
cdr3_length: 18
cdr3_aa: CASSPLFSGPRSYNEQFF

v_call: TRBV7-2
cdr3_length: 14
cdr3_aa: CASSSRGLSTEAFF

v_call: TRBV10-1
cdr3_length: 13
cdr3_aa: CASSAQNTSPLHF